Detailed here is one T cell receptor beta chain. This clonotype was observed many times. The antigen this receptor binds is unknown. There are no base qualities to consult, and no much larger clone falls within one base. This record comes from a study of T cells after yellow fever vaccination (dated by TCRdb to about 2019). Study-level background: Libraries from fractions with low cell numbers were prepared with the SMART-Seq v4 Ultra Low Input RNA kit. To track T-cell clones before and after primary and booster YFV17D yellow fever vaccination, bulk TCR alpha and beta repertoires were sequenced longitudinally. Blood was drawn at multiple timepoints before and after primary and secondary immunization, with bulk PBMC replicates and cell subsets isolated. The cohort comprised two healthy male donors, one aged 18 to 30 and one aged 30 to 40 years.

Sequencing was performed on an Illumina NovaSeq 6000. TCR cDNA was synthesized by 5'RACE template switching, through which a universal primer site and unique molecular identifiers were introduced. Priming for cDNA synthesis came from both the TCR alpha and TCR beta constant segments. Two PCR steps were used to amplify libraries, with sample barcodes and sequencing adapters being added in the second step. Libraries were sequenced on Illumina HiSeq 2500 (2x100 bp) or NovaSeq (2x150 bp). The study's own analysis went as follows. MIGEC was used to demultiplex reads and collapse the reads into UMI consensus sequences, and MiXCR was used for V(D)J alignment. Vaccine-responding clonotypes were defined with edgeR using replicate PBMC samples, requiring FDR below 0.01 and a log2 fold change above 5 up to day 15. Bulk clonotypes were assigned CD4 or CD8 identity according to which sequenced CD4 or CD8 repertoire held them at higher abundance. TCRdb trimmed the raw reads at Q25, called clones with MiXCR and kept productive beta chains. Every CDR3 protein is listed once, alongside the most common genes and DNA of its rows. TCRdb's processing, not the study's, gives the V and J calls here. Recorded for this sample are 200,000 to 300,000 distinct CDR3 sequences; approximately 3.6% of them occurred a single time. Around 20% of the sample comes from the top ten.

V is pruned by 5 bases and J by 0 bases, leaving 9 bases of the junction without a gene match. Sequences SEHNR (CDR1) and FQNEAQ (CDR2) are obtained from the germline V gene (reference sequence). From cysteine to phenylalanine, the CDR3 is 18 amino acids long. Only CDR3 DNA remains: 54 bases, in frame from the first base. The treatment or condition label on this specimen signifies: live attenuated yellow fever vaccine strain. Two biological replicates of bulk PBMCs were collected at each blood-draw timepoint. A standard Ficoll-Paque protocol was used to isolate PBMCs from peripheral blood. TriZol was used to extract RNA from bulk PBMCs, CD4 and CD8 fractions, and dextramer-positive and dextramer-negative fractions. Summary of the overall study and its limitations: A small share of clonotypes was detected in both CD4 and CD8 compartments, with the overlap likely arising from convergent recombination. Compared with the primary T-cell response, the secondary T-cell response was weaker but faster, peaking on day 5 rather than day 15. The study included only two donors, which limits how far the findings can be generalized. FACS-sorted repertoires could contain abundant contaminating clonotypes from the bulk population, so computational filtering was required. Most clones expanded after primary vaccination (almost 98% of CD4 and 88% of CD8) were re-detected after the booster, suggesting that broad memory maintenance occurred.

The chain uses TRBV7-9 and TRBJ2-6, with 8 middle bases fitting TRBD1. This sequence originates from a man aged 18 to 30 who received the YFV17D yellow fever vaccine. The material was PBMCs, obtained 15 days after the yellow fever booster vaccination. The DNA sequence reads TGTGCCAGCAGCGCCTGGGACAGGTACATCTCTGGGGCCAACGTCCTGACTTTC. The translation is CASSAWDRYISGANVLTF.